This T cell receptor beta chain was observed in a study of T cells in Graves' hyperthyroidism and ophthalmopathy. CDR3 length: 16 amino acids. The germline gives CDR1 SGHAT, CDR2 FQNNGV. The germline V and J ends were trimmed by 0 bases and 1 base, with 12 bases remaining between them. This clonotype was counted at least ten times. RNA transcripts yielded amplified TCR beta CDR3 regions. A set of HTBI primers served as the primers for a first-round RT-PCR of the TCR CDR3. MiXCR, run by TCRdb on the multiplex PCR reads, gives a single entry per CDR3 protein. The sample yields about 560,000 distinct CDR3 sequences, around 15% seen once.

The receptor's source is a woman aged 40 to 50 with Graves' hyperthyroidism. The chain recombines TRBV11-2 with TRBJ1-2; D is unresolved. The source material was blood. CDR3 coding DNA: TGTGCCAGCAGCTTAGATCAGGCAGCTCTTAACTATGGCTACACCTTC. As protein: CASSLDQAALNYGYTF.